This passage covers 22 T cell receptor beta chains from one sample sequenced in a study of response to subunit inactivated influenza vaccine. MiXCR was run by TCRdb on the RT-PCR reads, yielding one entry per CDR3 protein. The sample yields hundreds of thousands of distinct CDR3 sequences, 6% to 9% seen once. The source was PBMCs from blood, collected around 25 months after vaccination. Receptors were obtained from a man aged 45-69 years who received an inactivated influenza vaccine.

This clonotype occurred many times. This chain links TRBV7-2 with TRBJ2-2; no definite D call. The V end lost 6 bases, the J end lost 8 bases, and 7 bases lay between the germline ends. The V gene's germline CDR1 is SGHTA and CDR2 FQGNSA. The CDR3 runs 11 residues. The CDR3 bases are TGTGCCAGCAGGAGGTTAGGGGAGCTGTTTTTT. This encodes CASRRLGELFF.

This clonotype appeared a few times. The chain carries TRBV7-2 and TRBJ2-7; D may be TRBD2 (5 bases). V was shortened by 5 bases and J by 6 bases, with 17 bases between the two germline ends. Germline values: CDR1 SGHTA, CDR2 FQGNSA. The CDR3 loop spans 14 amino acids. The chain's CDR3 is CASSDPGAETEQYF. The CDR3 DNA follows: TGTGCCAGCAGCGACCCAGGAGCGGAGACCGAGCAGTACTTC.

This clonotype was seen only a few times. Written as DNA, the CDR3 is TGCAGCGTTGAAGGTTTAGGGGGGCTCTCGAACACCGGGGAGCTGTTTTTT. Translating gives CSVEGLGGLSNTGELFF. V usage is TRBV29-1 and J usage is TRBJ2-2, with D possibly called TRBD1 or TRBD2 (6 bases each). This CDR3 region has 17 residues. Germline CDR1 SQVTM, CDR2 ANQGSEA. V was shortened by 1 base and J by 0 bases, with 15 bases between the two germline ends.

Comment on this clonotype: A much bigger clone sits one base away, suggesting this may be a read error. V usage is TRBV7-6 and J usage is TRBJ2-7; 7 bases map to TRBD1. The germline V gene encodes CDR1 SGHVS and CDR2 FNYEAQ. The CDR3 length is 14 residues. The trim removed 5 bases at V and 5 bases at J, leaving 9 bases unmatched. This CDR3 reads CASSPPTGDHEQYF. The CDR3 nucleotides are TGTGCCAGCAGCCCCCCCACAGGGGACCACGAGCAGTACTTC.

CDR3 protein: CASSPGIRGNTIYF. DNA for the CDR3: TGTGCCAGCAGCCCCGGGATCAGGGGAAACACCATATATTTT. This rearrangement joins TRBV11-2 to TRBJ1-3; D is unresolved. The CDR3 extends over 14 amino acids. V gave up 5 bases and J gave up 4 bases, with 12 bases separating them. CDR1 and CDR2 from the germline V gene are SGHAT and FQNNGV.

This clonotype was seen only a few times. The chain carries TRBV7-8 and TRBJ1-6; 7 positions agree with TRBD1. The V gene end was trimmed by 2 bases and the J gene end by 7 bases; junction bases not matched to a gene: 8. The CDR3 totals 16 residues. Germline assignment: CDR1 SGHVS and CDR2 FQNEAQ. CDR3 loop: CASSLMTGTENSPLHF. The CDR3 DNA follows: TGTGCCAGCAGCTTAATGACCGGGACAGAAAATTCACCCCTCCACTTT.

The rearrangement uses TRBV7-9 and TRBJ2-2; D remains unclear. There are 14 residues in the CDR3. Germline CDR1 SEHNR, CDR2 FQNEAQ (reference sequence). V was cut by 7 bases and J by 2 bases, with 11 bases left in between. The DNA for the CDR3 is TGTGCCAGCACCTCAGAGAGTAACACCGGGGAGCTGTTTTTT. This sequence encodes CASTSESNTGELFF.

This clonotype came up many times. The V and J genes are TRBV30 and TRBJ2-5, with 8 bases that match TRBD1. This CDR3 region has 16 residues. CDR1 is GTSNPN and CDR2 is SVGIG in the germline V gene (reference sequence). V lost 0 bases and J lost 2; bases outside the gene matches: 8. The CDR3 sequence: CAWSVRYRGKQETQYF. CDR3 bases: TGTGCCTGGAGTGTACGGTACAGGGGGAAACAAGAGACCCAGTACTTC.

The rearrangement links TRBV6-5 to TRBJ1-5, with D hard to call. This CDR3 has 15 amino acids. CDR1 and CDR2 (germline): MNHEY, SVGAGI. V lost 5 bases to trimming and J lost 5 bases, with 16 bases between them. The CDR3 bases are TGTGCCAGCAGTCCTCAAGGTAACCCTCATCAGCCCCAGCATTTT. Residues: CASSPQGNPHQPQHF.

This clonotype was observed a handful of times. This chain joins TRBV6-2 or TRBV6-3 and TRBJ2-1; a possible D gene is TRBD1 (5 bases). Germline CDR1 reads MNHEY; CDR2 reads SVGEGT. The CDR3 loop spans 17 amino acids. V was shortened by 4 bases and J by 3 bases, with 19 bases between the two germline ends. The CDR3, as DNA: TGTGCCAGCAGTTCCAGACAGAATGGTCGTTACTACAATGAGCAGTTCTTC. Translating it yields CASSSRQNGRYYNEQFF.

This clonotype was counted only a few times. V gene TRBV7-2 combines with J gene TRBJ2-5; the match to TRBD2 covers 8 bases. The CDR3 consists of 15 residues. The germline CDR1 and CDR2 sequences are SGHTA and FQGNSA. The trim removed 5 bases at V and 4 bases at J, leaving 9 bases unmatched. The CDR3 DNA follows: TGTGCCAGCAGCCTACCGACTAGCGCGGGAGAGACCCAGTACTTC. It is translated as CASSLPTSAGETQYF.

This clonotype was seen a handful of times. The genes are TRBV25-1 and TRBJ2-7; D gene ambiguous. In germline, CDR1 is MGHDK, CDR2 SYGVNS. V lost 7 bases, J lost 5 bases, and 6 bases lay in between. The CDR3 covers 10 residues. CDR3 sequence (DNA): TGTGCCAGCATAAAACACGAGCAGTACTTC. The encoded protein is CASIKHEQYF.

The chain uses TRBV7-2 and TRBJ2-7; D is uncertain. The CDR3 has 15 residues. V lost 5 bases and J lost 4, with 18 bases in between. Germline V gene data show CDR1 as SGHTA and CDR2 as FQGNSA. DNA of the CDR3: TGTGCCAGCAGCCCTGCGTACCAAGTCGCGTACGAGCAGTACTTC. Amino acids: CASSPAYQVAYEQYF.

In its sample, this clonotype was seen a few times. The V call is TRBV20-1, the J call TRBJ2-2; TRBD2 is a possible D gene (6 bases). The V gene's germline CDR1 is DFQATT and CDR2 SNEGSKA (reference sequence). The CDR3 spans 16 residues. Trimming stripped 1 base from V and 7 bases from J, with 19 bases between. CDR3 DNA: TGCAGTGCTAGAGCCCCGGGAGCTAGGAGGGGCGGGGAGCTGTTTTTT. Translating gives CSARAPGARRGGELFF.

This clonotype was seen only a few times. The chain recombines TRBV20-1 with TRBJ2-5; 13 positions match TRBD2. The germline V gene encodes CDR1 DFQATT and CDR2 SNEGSKA (reference sequence). After removal of 6 bases from V and 2 bases from J, the junction contained 3 bases not matched to a gene. The CDR3 totals 14 residues. CDR3 bases: TGCAGTGCGCAACTAGCGGGGGGGCAAGAGACCCAGTACTTC. It specifies CSAQLAGGQETQYF.

The sample holds a few counts of this clonotype. The chain combines TRBV20-1 with TRBJ2-3; D perhaps matches TRBD1 (6 bases). The CDR3 loop spans 13 amino acids. The germline V and J ends were trimmed by 1 base and 4 bases, with 9 bases remaining between them. Germline loops: CDR1 DFQATT, CDR2 SNEGSKA (reference sequence). The CDR3 sequence: CSARGDMADTQYF. The CDR3 coding sequence is TGCAGTGCTAGAGGGGACATGGCAGATACGCAGTATTTT.

This clonotype was observed a few times. The chain is built from TRBV3-1 and TRBJ2-7, with 12 bases lining up with TRBD1. Germline-derived CDR1 and CDR2 are LGHDT and YNNKEL (reference sequence). The V gene end was trimmed by 4 bases and the J gene end by 0 bases; junction bases not matched to a gene: 10. This CDR3 is built from 18 residues. CDR3 in DNA: TGTGCCAGCAGCCGCCCGGGACAGGGGGCTGGTAGCTCCTACGAGCAGTACTTC. It translates to CASSRPGQGAGSSYEQYF.

This clonotype was counted only a few times. This chain's CDR3 is CASSYSSEASGANVLTF. The CDR3 DNA reads TGTGCCAGCAGTTACTCGAGTGAGGCCTCTGGGGCCAACGTCCTGACTTTC. The chain combines TRBV6-5 with TRBJ2-6; D gene ambiguous. This CDR3 is built from 17 residues. Trimming cost V 0 bases and J 0 bases, with 9 bases left between them. The germline gives CDR1 MNHEY, CDR2 SVGAGI.

The chain couples TRBV12-3 or TRBV12-4 to TRBJ2-5; TRBD2 matches 11 bases. V was pared by 5 bases and J by 0 bases, with 17 bases of the junction left unmatched. This CDR3 contains 20 residues. This chain's CDR3 is CASSSAYSGLADTYQETQYF. The CDR3 coding sequence is TGTGCCAGCAGTAGCGCGTATTCGGGACTAGCGGATACGTACCAAGAGACCCAGTACTTC.

In this sample, this clonotype turned up many times. V usage is TRBV20-1 and J usage is TRBJ2-3; a possible D gene is TRBD2 (5 bases). Trimming removed 5 bases from V and 1 base from J, with 10 bases in between. CDR3 length: 13 residues. Germline CDR1 is DFQATT and CDR2 is SNEGSKA (reference sequence). Written as DNA, the CDR3 is TGCAGTGCTGAGGACTCCGGCACAGATACGCAGTATTTT. Its protein product is CSAEDSGTDTQYF.

The chain combines TRBV7-2 with TRBJ2-7, with TRBD1 identical over 9 bases. This CDR3 contains 15 residues. The V gene end was trimmed by 0 bases and the J gene end by 7 bases; junction bases not matched to a gene: 7. The germline gives CDR1 SGHTA, CDR2 FQGNSA. CDR3 nucleotide sequence: TGTGCCAGCAGCTTAGCTGGGACAGGGCGGTGGGAGCAGTACTTC. Protein product: CASSLAGTGRWEQYF. The full variable domain, with the rest looked up from reference TRBV7-2 and TRBJ2-7, is GAGVSQSPSNKVTEKGKDVELRCDPISGHTALYWYRQSLGQGLEFLIYFQGNSAPDKSGLPSDRFSAERTGGSVSTLTIQRTQQEDSAVYLCASSLAGTGRWEQYFGPGTRLTVT.

The chain uses TRBV4-1 and TRBJ1-3, with D maybe TRBD1 (6 bases). The CDR3 sequence is 14 residues long. Germline CDR1 reads MGHRA; CDR2 reads YSYEKL. Trimming removed 0 bases from V and 4 bases from J, with 7 bases in between. The DNA of the CDR3 is TGCGCCAGCAGCCAAGAAACAGGGGGAAACACCATATATTTT. Protein: CASSQETGGNTIYF.